The rows below give T cell receptor beta chains drawn from one sample of a study of cytomegalovirus exposure and HLA in healthy donors. The table came from immunoSEQ multiplex PCR; TCRdb's copy has only in-frame clones and leaves some out. Its listing shows some 120,000 clones. The sample taken for sequencing was PBMCs. Source of these receptors: a man aged 30 to 45 in good health and CMV-seronegative. CDR3s include the opening cysteine and the closing phenylalanine or tryptophan. Each record gives: J gene, CDR3 length, D gene, V gene, clone size, CDR3 protein, CDR3 DNA. A D gene is named only where the DNA matches it firmly. Rows give clone size only sometimes, using once, few, many, or a class for an expanded clone.

j_gene: TRBJ1-4; len: 15; d_gene: NA; v_gene: TRBV7-9; abundance: NA; CDR3aa: CASSRPRGGDEKLFF; CDR3nt: TGTGCCAGCAGCCGACCCAGGGGTGGAGATGAAAAACTGTTTTTT
j_gene: TRBJ2-1; len: 15; d_gene: TRBD2; v_gene: TRBV2; abundance: NA; CDR3aa: CAGLGGEVSYNEQFF; CDR3nt: TGTGCCGGCCTGGGAGGGGAAGTGTCCTACAATGAGCAGTTCTTC
j_gene: TRBJ2-1; len: 15; d_gene: NA; v_gene: TRBV6-6; abundance: NA; CDR3aa: CASRIPGARENEQFF; CDR3nt: TGTGCCAGCAGGATACCGGGAGCGAGGGAGAATGAGCAGTTCTTC
j_gene: TRBJ2-7; len: 11; d_gene: NA; v_gene: TRBV10-3; abundance: NA; CDR3aa: CAISADRLQYF; CDR3nt: TGTGCCATCAGCGCCGACAGGCTGCAGTACTTC
j_gene: TRBJ2-1; len: 15; d_gene: NA; v_gene: TRBV30; abundance: NA; CDR3aa: CAWRDTGRPSNEQFF; CDR3nt: TGTGCCTGGAGGGACACTGGCCGGCCCTCCAATGAGCAGTTCTTC
j_gene: TRBJ2-7; len: 15; d_gene: TRBD1; v_gene: TRBV10-2; abundance: NA; CDR3aa: CASSESRTGRYEQYF; CDR3nt: TGCGCCAGCAGTGAGTCGAGGACAGGACGCTACGAGCAGTACTTC
j_gene: TRBJ1-5; len: 15; d_gene: NA; v_gene: TRBV7-2; abundance: NA; CDR3aa: CASSLVWYGSQPQHF; CDR3nt: TGTGCCAGCAGCTTAGTGTGGTACGGGAGCCAGCCCCAGCATTTT
j_gene: TRBJ2-1; len: 15; d_gene: NA; v_gene: TRBV5-1; abundance: NA; CDR3aa: CASSLVASDGNEQFF; CDR3nt: TGCGCCAGCAGCTTGGTGGCTAGCGACGGCAATGAGCAGTTCTTC
j_gene: TRBJ1-2; len: 17; d_gene: TRBD1; v_gene: TRBV28; abundance: NA; CDR3aa: CASGTRPPGQGVGGYTF; CDR3nt: TGTGCCAGCGGCACCCGCCCCCCGGGACAGGGGGTCGGAGGCTACACCTTC
j_gene: TRBJ1-1; len: 14; d_gene: NA; v_gene: TRBV6-1; abundance: NA; CDR3aa: CASSEGWGGTEAFF; CDR3nt: TGTGCCAGCAGTGAAGGGTGGGGCGGCACTGAAGCTTTCTTT
j_gene: TRBJ1-6; len: 13; d_gene: NA; v_gene: TRBV15; abundance: NA; CDR3aa: CATSRGRGSPLHF; CDR3nt: TGTGCCACCAGCAGAGGGAGGGGTTCACCCCTCCACTTT
j_gene: TRBJ2-7; len: 14; d_gene: TRBD1; v_gene: TRBV29-1; abundance: NA; CDR3aa: CSVAGTGMSKGQYF; CDR3nt: TGCAGCGTTGCCGGGACAGGGATGTCGAAGGGGCAGTACTTC
j_gene: TRBJ2-7; len: 14; d_gene: NA; v_gene: TRBV4-2; abundance: NA; CDR3aa: CASSQEDSTYEQYF; CDR3nt: TGTGCCAGCAGCCAAGAGGACAGCACCTACGAGCAGTACTTC
j_gene: TRBJ2-3; len: 19; d_gene: TRBD2; v_gene: TRBV18; abundance: NA; CDR3aa: CASSPISTSGSSSTDTQYF; CDR3nt: TGTGCCAGCTCACCCATATCGACTAGCGGGAGTAGTTCTACAGATACGCAGTATTTT
j_gene: TRBJ2-7; len: 16; d_gene: NA; v_gene: TRBV4-2; abundance: NA; CDR3aa: CASSPNGPPSSYEQYF; CDR3nt: TGTGCCAGCAGCCCCAATGGGCCACCGAGCTCCTACGAGCAGTACTTC
j_gene: TRBJ2-7; len: 15; d_gene: TRBD1; v_gene: TRBV10-3; abundance: NA; CDR3aa: CAISEAGTGDYEQYF; CDR3nt: TGTGCCATCAGTGAAGCCGGGACAGGGGATTACGAGCAGTACTTC
j_gene: TRBJ2-7; len: 17; d_gene: TRBD1; v_gene: TRBV7-2; abundance: NA; CDR3aa: CASSPTGTGGEVYEQYF; CDR3nt: TGTGCCAGCAGCCCGACCGGGACAGGGGGCGAGGTCTACGAGCAGTACTTC
j_gene: TRBJ1-5; len: 14; d_gene: NA; v_gene: TRBV27; abundance: NA; CDR3aa: CASSSYREARLQHF; CDR3nt: TGTGCCAGCAGTTCCTACCGGGAGGCTCGGCTCCAGCATTTT
j_gene: TRBJ2-6; len: 17; d_gene: NA; v_gene: TRBV11-2; abundance: NA; CDR3aa: CASSRLRSSTGANVLTF; CDR3nt: TGTGCCAGCAGCCGACTACGGTCCAGTACTGGGGCCAACGTCCTGACTTTC
j_gene: TRBJ2-1; len: 15; d_gene: NA; v_gene: TRBV5-1; abundance: NA; CDR3aa: CASSLVERVYNEQFF; CDR3nt: TGCGCCAGCAGCCTCGTGGAGCGGGTCTACAATGAGCAGTTCTTC
j_gene: TRBJ1-1; len: 13; d_gene: NA; v_gene: TRBV7-9; abundance: medium-sized; CDR3aa: CASSAGGQTEAFF; CDR3nt: TGTGCCAGCAGCGCGGGCGGACAGACTGAAGCTTTCTTT
j_gene: TRBJ2-7; len: 13; d_gene: TRBD2; v_gene: TRBV6-1; abundance: NA; CDR3aa: CASRGGLVYEQYF; CDR3nt: TGTGCCAGCCGGGGGGGACTGGTCTACGAGCAGTACTTC
j_gene: TRBJ1-1; len: 13; d_gene: NA; v_gene: TRBV11-1; abundance: NA; CDR3aa: CASSLIQYTEAFF; CDR3nt: TGTGCCAGCAGCTTGATACAGTACACTGAAGCTTTCTTT
j_gene: TRBJ1-5; len: 14; d_gene: TRBD1; v_gene: TRBV19; abundance: NA; CDR3aa: CASTGTGSGQPQHF; CDR3nt: TGTGCCAGTACGGGGACAGGGTCGGGTCAGCCCCAGCATTTT
j_gene: TRBJ1-2; len: 14; d_gene: NA; v_gene: TRBV7-3; abundance: NA; CDR3aa: CASSLNAGNYGYTF; CDR3nt: TGTGCCAGCAGCTTAAACGCGGGAAACTATGGCTACACCTTC
j_gene: TRBJ1-2; len: 15; d_gene: NA; v_gene: TRBV4-1; abundance: NA; CDR3aa: CASSQEGGVNYGYTF; CDR3nt: TGCGCCAGCAGCCAAGAGGGGGGGGTTAACTATGGCTACACCTTC
j_gene: TRBJ2-7; len: 14; d_gene: TRBD1; v_gene: TRBV5-1; abundance: NA; CDR3aa: CASSLGQSLDEQYF; CDR3nt: TGCGCCAGCAGCCTGGGACAGTCGTTGGACGAGCAGTACTTC
j_gene: TRBJ1-1; len: 14; d_gene: NA; v_gene: TRBV28; abundance: NA; CDR3aa: CASSLPDTSTEAFF; CDR3nt: TGTGCCAGCAGTTTGCCCGACACAAGTACTGAAGCTTTCTTT
j_gene: TRBJ2-2; len: 14; d_gene: TRBD1; v_gene: TRBV30; abundance: NA; CDR3aa: CAWMGQGNTGELFF; CDR3nt: TGTGCCTGGATGGGACAGGGGAACACCGGGGAGCTGTTTTTT
j_gene: TRBJ1-2; len: 15; d_gene: NA; v_gene: TRBV2; abundance: NA; CDR3aa: CASSEAGLREAGYTF; CDR3nt: TGTGCCAGCAGTGAAGCGGGGCTCAGGGAAGCTGGCTACACCTTC
j_gene: TRBJ1-4; len: 18; d_gene: TRBD1; v_gene: TRBV28; abundance: NA; CDR3aa: CASSLPGTGLGDDEKLFF; CDR3nt: TGTGCCAGCAGTTTACCCGGGACAGGGCTGGGGGATGATGAAAAACTGTTTTTT
j_gene: TRBJ1-4; len: 15; d_gene: NA; v_gene: TRBV4-2; abundance: NA; CDR3aa: CASSRSDSLSEKLFF; CDR3nt: TGTGCCAGCAGCCGGTCAGACAGCCTTTCGGAAAAACTGTTTTTT
j_gene: TRBJ2-2; len: 15; d_gene: NA; v_gene: TRBV7-3; abundance: NA; CDR3aa: CASRAGQPNTGELFF; CDR3nt: TGTGCCAGCCGAGCCGGACAGCCGAACACCGGGGAGCTGTTTTTT
j_gene: TRBJ2-3; len: 12; d_gene: NA; v_gene: TRBV7-2; abundance: NA; CDR3aa: CASSLIRDTQYF; CDR3nt: TGTGCCAGCAGCTTAATCCGAGATACGCAGTATTTT
j_gene: TRBJ1-4; len: 14; d_gene: TRBD1; v_gene: TRBV6-5; abundance: medium-sized; CDR3aa: CASKSTGAREKLFF; CDR3nt: TGTGCCAGCAAATCGACAGGGGCGCGAGAAAAACTGTTTTTT
j_gene: TRBJ2-3; len: 17; d_gene: TRBD2; v_gene: TRBV5-1; abundance: NA; CDR3aa: CASSLTSGRASTDTQYF; CDR3nt: TGCGCCAGCAGCTTAACGAGCGGGAGGGCCAGCACAGATACGCAGTATTTT
j_gene: TRBJ1-1; len: 15; d_gene: NA; v_gene: TRBV6-6; abundance: NA; CDR3aa: CASSSFGTGNTEAFF; CDR3nt: TGTGCCAGCAGTTCCTTCGGGACTGGGAACACTGAAGCTTTCTTT
j_gene: TRBJ2-1; len: 16; d_gene: TRBD2; v_gene: TRBV27; abundance: NA; CDR3aa: CASSPSSGVDYNEQFF; CDR3nt: TGTGCCAGCAGCCCTTCAAGCGGGGTGGATTACAATGAGCAGTTCTTC
j_gene: TRBJ1-5; len: 17; d_gene: NA; v_gene: TRBV6-4; abundance: NA; CDR3aa: CASSGRSSPSRDQPQHF; CDR3nt: TGTGCCAGCAGTGGTCGCTCGAGTCCTAGCCGGGATCAGCCCCAGCATTTT
j_gene: TRBJ1-1; len: 14; d_gene: NA; v_gene: TRBV9; abundance: NA; CDR3aa: CASSVDGGYTEAFF; CDR3nt: TGTGCCAGCAGCGTAGATGGGGGGTACACTGAAGCTTTCTTT
j_gene: TRBJ2-3; len: 15; d_gene: NA; v_gene: TRBV4-3; abundance: NA; CDR3aa: CASSQDRVSTDTQYF; CDR3nt: TGCGCCAGCAGCCAAGACAGGGTTAGCACAGATACGCAGTATTTT
j_gene: TRBJ2-6; len: 18; d_gene: TRBD2; v_gene: TRBV7-9; abundance: NA; CDR3aa: CASSSQAGVVSGANVLTF; CDR3nt: TGTGCCAGCAGCTCCCAAGCGGGAGTGGTGTCTGGGGCCAACGTCCTGACTTTC
j_gene: TRBJ1-6; len: 12; d_gene: NA; v_gene: TRBV27; abundance: NA; CDR3aa: CASRTDYSPLHF; CDR3nt: TGTGCCAGCAGGACCGACTATTCACCCCTCCACTTT
j_gene: TRBJ2-7; len: 16; d_gene: TRBD1; v_gene: TRBV7-9; abundance: NA; CDR3aa: CASSWPGQGHYYEQYF; CDR3nt: TGTGCCAGCAGCTGGCCGGGACAGGGACACTACTACGAGCAGTACTTC
j_gene: TRBJ2-1; len: 15; d_gene: TRBD2; v_gene: TRBV11-3; abundance: NA; CDR3aa: CASSLAASGMDEQFF; CDR3nt: TGTGCCAGCAGCTTAGCCGCTAGCGGGATGGATGAGCAGTTCTTC
j_gene: TRBJ2-7; len: 14; d_gene: NA; v_gene: TRBV27; abundance: NA; CDR3aa: CASSLTAEFYEQYF; CDR3nt: TGTGCCAGCAGTTTAACAGCTGAGTTTTACGAGCAGTACTTC
j_gene: TRBJ1-2; len: 13; d_gene: NA; v_gene: TRBV27; abundance: NA; CDR3aa: CASSFDLYSGYTF; CDR3nt: TGTGCCAGCAGTTTTGATTTATACTCTGGCTACACCTTC
j_gene: TRBJ2-7; len: 14; d_gene: TRBD2; v_gene: TRBV19; abundance: NA; CDR3aa: CASSLAGDLYEQYF; CDR3nt: TGTGCCAGTAGCCTAGCGGGAGATCTCTACGAGCAGTACTTC
j_gene: TRBJ2-3; len: 16; d_gene: NA; v_gene: TRBV5-6; abundance: NA; CDR3aa: CASSLDSQGSTDTQYF; CDR3nt: TGTGCCAGCAGCTTGGACTCCCAGGGCAGCACAGATACGCAGTATTTT
j_gene: TRBJ1-1; len: 15; d_gene: TRBD1; v_gene: TRBV19; abundance: NA; CDR3aa: CASTRSTGSGTEAFF; CDR3nt: TGTGCCAGTACCCGATCGACAGGGTCGGGAACTGAAGCTTTCTTT
j_gene: TRBJ2-2; len: 17; d_gene: TRBD2; v_gene: TRBV4-1; abundance: NA; CDR3aa: CASSQEKLAGGAGELFF; CDR3nt: TGCGCCAGCAGCCAAGAAAAGCTAGCGGGAGGGGCCGGGGAGCTGTTTTTT
j_gene: TRBJ1-1; len: 14; d_gene: TRBD1; v_gene: TRBV28; abundance: NA; CDR3aa: CASSRDRGNTEAFF; CDR3nt: TGTGCCAGCAGCAGAGACAGGGGGAACACTGAAGCTTTCTTT
j_gene: TRBJ1-2; len: 14; d_gene: NA; v_gene: TRBV21-1; abundance: NA; CDR3aa: CASSKRRGNYGYTF; CDR3nt: TGTGCCAGCAGCAAAAGGCGGGGTAACTATGGCTACACCTTC
j_gene: TRBJ2-5; len: 13; d_gene: TRBD1; v_gene: TRBV6-4; abundance: NA; CDR3aa: CASSERTGETQYF; CDR3nt: TGTGCCAGCAGTGAACGGACAGGGGAAACCCAGTACTTC
j_gene: TRBJ2-5; len: 14; d_gene: NA; v_gene: TRBV15; abundance: NA; CDR3aa: CATSRVATKETQYF; CDR3nt: TGTGCCACCAGCAGAGTTGCGACAAAAGAGACCCAGTACTTC
j_gene: TRBJ2-2; len: 16; d_gene: NA; v_gene: TRBV6-5; abundance: NA; CDR3aa: CASSFTAWGDTGELFF; CDR3nt: TGTGCCAGCAGTTTTACAGCGTGGGGGGACACCGGGGAGCTGTTTTTT
j_gene: TRBJ1-6; len: 14; d_gene: NA; v_gene: TRBV11-2; abundance: NA; CDR3aa: CASSLGGEGAPLHF; CDR3nt: TGTGCCAGCAGCTTAGGAGGAGAAGGGGCACCCCTCCACTTT